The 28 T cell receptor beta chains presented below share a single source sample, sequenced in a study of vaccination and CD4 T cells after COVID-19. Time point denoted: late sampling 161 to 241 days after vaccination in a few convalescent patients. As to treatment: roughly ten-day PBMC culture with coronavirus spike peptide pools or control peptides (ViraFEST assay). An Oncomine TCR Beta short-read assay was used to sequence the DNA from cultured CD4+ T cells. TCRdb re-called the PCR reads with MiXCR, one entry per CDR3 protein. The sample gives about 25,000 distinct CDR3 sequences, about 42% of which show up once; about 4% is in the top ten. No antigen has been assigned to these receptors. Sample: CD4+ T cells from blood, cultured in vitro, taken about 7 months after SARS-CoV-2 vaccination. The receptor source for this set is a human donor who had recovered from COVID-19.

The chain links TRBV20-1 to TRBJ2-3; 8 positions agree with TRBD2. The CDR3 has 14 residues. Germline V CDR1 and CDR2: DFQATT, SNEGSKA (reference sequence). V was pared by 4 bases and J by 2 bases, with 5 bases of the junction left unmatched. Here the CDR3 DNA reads TGCAGTGCTATCGGGACTAGATTCACAGATACGCAGTATTTT. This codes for CSAIGTRFTDTQYF.

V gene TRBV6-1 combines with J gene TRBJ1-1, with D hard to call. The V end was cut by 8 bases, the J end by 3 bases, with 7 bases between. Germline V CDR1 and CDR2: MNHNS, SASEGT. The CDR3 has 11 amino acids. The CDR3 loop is CASGRDTEAFF. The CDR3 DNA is TGTGCCAGCGGCCGGGACACTGAAGCTTTCTTT.

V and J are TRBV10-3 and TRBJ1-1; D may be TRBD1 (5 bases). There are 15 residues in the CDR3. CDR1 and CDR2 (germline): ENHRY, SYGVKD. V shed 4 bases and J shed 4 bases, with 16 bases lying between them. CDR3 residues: CAISAGGVRGTEAFF. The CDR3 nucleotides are TGTGCCATCAGTGCGGGGGGGGTCCGGGGCACTGAAGCTTTCTTT.

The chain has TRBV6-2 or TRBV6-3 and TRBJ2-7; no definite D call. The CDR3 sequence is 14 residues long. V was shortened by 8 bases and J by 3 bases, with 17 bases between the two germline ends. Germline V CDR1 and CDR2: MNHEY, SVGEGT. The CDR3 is CASGGDGRLYEQYF. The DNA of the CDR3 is TGTGCCAGCGGCGGAGACGGACGGCTCTACGAGCAGTACTTC.

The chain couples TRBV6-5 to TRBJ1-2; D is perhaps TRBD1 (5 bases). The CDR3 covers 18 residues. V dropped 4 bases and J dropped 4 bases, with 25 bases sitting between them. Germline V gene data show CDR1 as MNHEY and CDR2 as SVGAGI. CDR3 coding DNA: TGTGCCAGCAGTTCCACGGGACCCAATACCGGGGAGGGCTATGGCTACACCTTC. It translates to CASSSTGPNTGEGYGYTF.

The CDR3 spells CASSPFRTDSPLHF. The CDR3 bases are TGTGCCAGTAGCCCCTTTCGGACGGATTCACCCCTCCACTTT. V gene TRBV19 combines with J gene TRBJ1-6, with D unresolved. Trimming took off 6 bases at V and 8 bases at J, with 14 bases between the two ends. This CDR3 has 14 amino acids. The germline V gene has CDR1 LNHDA and CDR2 SQIVND (reference sequence).

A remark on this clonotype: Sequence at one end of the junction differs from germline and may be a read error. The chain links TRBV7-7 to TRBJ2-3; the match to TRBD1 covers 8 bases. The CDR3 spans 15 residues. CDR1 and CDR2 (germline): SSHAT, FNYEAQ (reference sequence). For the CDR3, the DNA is TGTGCTAGCAGCCAACTCGGACAGGGAGGAGATACGCAGTATTTT. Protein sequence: CASSQLGQGGDTQYF.

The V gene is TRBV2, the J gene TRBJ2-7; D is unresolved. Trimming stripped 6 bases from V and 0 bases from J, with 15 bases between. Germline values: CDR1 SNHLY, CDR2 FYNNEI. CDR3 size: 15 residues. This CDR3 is CASRTERAASYEQYF. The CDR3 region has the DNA TGTGCCAGCAGGACCGAACGGGCGGCCTCCTACGAGCAGTACTTC.

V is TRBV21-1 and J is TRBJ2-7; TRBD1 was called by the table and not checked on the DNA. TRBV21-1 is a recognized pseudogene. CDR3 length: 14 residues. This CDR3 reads CASSSPLGPYEQYF. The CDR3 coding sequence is TGTGCCAGCAGCAGCCCCTTGGGACCCTACGAGCAGTACTTC.

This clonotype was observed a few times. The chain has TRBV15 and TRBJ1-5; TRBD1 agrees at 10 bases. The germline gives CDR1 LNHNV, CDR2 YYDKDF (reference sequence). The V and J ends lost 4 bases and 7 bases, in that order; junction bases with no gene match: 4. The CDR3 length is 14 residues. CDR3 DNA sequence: TGTGCCACCAGCAACGACAGGGGGCAACAGCCCCAGCATTTT. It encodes CATSNDRGQQPQHF.

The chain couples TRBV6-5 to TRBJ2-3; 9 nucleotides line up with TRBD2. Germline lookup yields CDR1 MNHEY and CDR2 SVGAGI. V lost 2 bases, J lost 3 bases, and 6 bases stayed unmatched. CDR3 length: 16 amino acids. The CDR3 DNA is TGTGCCAGCAGTTACGAGGCGGGAGGGCCGACAGATACGCAGTATTTT. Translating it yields CASSYEAGGPTDTQYF.

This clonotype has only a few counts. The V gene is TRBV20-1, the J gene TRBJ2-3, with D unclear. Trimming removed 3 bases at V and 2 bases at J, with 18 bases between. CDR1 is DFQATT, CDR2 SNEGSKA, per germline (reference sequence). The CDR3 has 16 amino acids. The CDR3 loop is CSARGLAPFDTDTQYF. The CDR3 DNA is TGCAGTGCTAGGGGGTTGGCGCCTTTCGACACAGATACGCAGTATTTT.

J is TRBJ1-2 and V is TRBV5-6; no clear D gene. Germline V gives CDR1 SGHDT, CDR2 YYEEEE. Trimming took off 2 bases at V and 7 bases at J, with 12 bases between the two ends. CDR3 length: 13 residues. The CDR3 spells CASSLEQSGGYTF. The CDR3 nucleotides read TGTGCCAGCAGCTTAGAACAGAGCGGTGGCTACACCTTC.

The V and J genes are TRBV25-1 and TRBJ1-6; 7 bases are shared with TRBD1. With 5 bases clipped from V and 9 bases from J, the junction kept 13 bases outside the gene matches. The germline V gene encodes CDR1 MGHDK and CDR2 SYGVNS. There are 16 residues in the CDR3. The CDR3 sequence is CASSPHTTGRGSPLHF. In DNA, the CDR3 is TGTGCCAGCAGTCCCCACACGACAGGGAGGGGTTCACCCCTCCACTTT.

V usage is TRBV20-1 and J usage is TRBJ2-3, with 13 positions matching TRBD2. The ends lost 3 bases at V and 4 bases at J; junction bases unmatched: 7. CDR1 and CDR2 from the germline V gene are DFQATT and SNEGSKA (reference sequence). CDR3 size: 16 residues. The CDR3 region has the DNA TGCAGTGCTAGCCCTGGACTAGCGGGAGTCGCAGATACGCAGTATTTT. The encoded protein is CSASPGLAGVADTQYF.

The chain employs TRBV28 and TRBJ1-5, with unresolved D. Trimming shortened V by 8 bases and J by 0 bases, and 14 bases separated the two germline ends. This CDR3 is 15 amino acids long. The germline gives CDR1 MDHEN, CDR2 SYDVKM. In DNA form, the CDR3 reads TGTGCCAGCTTGTCCAGAGAATATAGCAATCAGCCCCAGCATTTT. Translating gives CASLSREYSNQPQHF.

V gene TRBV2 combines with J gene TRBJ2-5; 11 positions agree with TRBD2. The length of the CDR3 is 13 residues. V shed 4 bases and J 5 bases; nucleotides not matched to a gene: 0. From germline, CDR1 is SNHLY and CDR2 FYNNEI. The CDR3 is CASSGLAGETQYF. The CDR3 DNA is TGTGCCAGCAGTGGACTAGCGGGGGAGACCCAGTACTTC.

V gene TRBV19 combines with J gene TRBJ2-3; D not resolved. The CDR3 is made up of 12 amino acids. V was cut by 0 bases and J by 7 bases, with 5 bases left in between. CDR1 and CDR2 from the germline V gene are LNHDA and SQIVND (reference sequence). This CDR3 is CASSIDLYTQYF. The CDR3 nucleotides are TGTGCCAGTAGTATAGATCTGTATACGCAGTATTTT. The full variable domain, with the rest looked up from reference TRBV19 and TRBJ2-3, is DGGITQSPKYLFRKEGQNVTLSCEQNLNHDAMYWYRQDPGQGLRLIYYSQIVNDFQKGDIAEGYSVSREKKESFPLTVTSAQKNPTAFYLCASSIDLYTQYFGPGTRLTVL.

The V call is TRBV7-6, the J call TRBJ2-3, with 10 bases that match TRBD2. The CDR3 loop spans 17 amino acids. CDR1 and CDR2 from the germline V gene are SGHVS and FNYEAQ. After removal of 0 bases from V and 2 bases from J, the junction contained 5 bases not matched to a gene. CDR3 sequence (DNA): TGTGCCAGCAGCTTAGCAGTACTAGCGGGGACCACAGATACGCAGTATTTT. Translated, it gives CASSLAVLAGTTDTQYF.

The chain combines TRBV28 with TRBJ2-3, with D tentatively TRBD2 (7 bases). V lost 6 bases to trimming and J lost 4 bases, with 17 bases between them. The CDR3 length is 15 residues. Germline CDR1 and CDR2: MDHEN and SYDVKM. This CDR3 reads CASRGGGEGADTQYF. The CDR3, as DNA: TGTGCCAGCAGGGGTGGCGGGGAGGGGGCAGATACGCAGTATTTT. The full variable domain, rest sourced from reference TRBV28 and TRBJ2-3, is DVKVTQSSRYLVKRTGEKVFLECVQDMDHENMFWYRQDPGLGLRLIYFSYDVKMKEKGDIPEGYSVSREKKERFSLILESASTNQTSMYLCASRGGGEGADTQYFGPGTRLTVL.

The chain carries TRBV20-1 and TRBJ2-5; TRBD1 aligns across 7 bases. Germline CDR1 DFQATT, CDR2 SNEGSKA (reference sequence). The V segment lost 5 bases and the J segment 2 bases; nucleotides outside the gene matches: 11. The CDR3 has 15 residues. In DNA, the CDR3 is TGCAGTGCTGCCAGGACAGGTCTGGAACAAGAGACCCAGTACTTC. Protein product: CSAARTGLEQETQYF.

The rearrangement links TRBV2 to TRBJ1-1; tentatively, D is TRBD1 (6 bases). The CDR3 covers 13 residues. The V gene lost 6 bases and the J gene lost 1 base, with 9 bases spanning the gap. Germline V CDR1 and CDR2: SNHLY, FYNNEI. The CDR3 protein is CASRGQPNTEAFF. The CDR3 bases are TGTGCCAGCAGAGGACAGCCGAACACTGAAGCTTTCTTT.

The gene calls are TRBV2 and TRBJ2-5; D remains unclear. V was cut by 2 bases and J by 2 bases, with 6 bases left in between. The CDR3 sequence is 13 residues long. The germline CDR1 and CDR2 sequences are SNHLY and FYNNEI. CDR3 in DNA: TGTGCCAGCAGTGAACACGGACAAGAGACCCAGTACTTC. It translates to CASSEHGQETQYF. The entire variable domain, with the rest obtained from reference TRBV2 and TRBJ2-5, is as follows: EPEVTQTPSHQVTQMGQEVILRCVPISNHLYFYWYRQILGQKVEFLVSFYNNEISEKSEIFDDQFSVERPDGSNFTLKIRSTKLEDSAMYFCASSEHGQETQYFGPGTRLLVL.

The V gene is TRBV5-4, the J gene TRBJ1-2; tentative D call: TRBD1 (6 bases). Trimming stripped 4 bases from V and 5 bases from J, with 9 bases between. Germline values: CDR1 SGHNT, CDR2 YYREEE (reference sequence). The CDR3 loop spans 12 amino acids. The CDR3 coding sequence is TGTGCCAGCAGCACGACAGGTTATGGCTACACCTTC. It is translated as CASSTTGYGYTF. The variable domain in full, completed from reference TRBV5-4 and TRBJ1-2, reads ETGVTQSPTHLIKTRGQQVTLRCSSQSGHNTVSWYQQALGQGPQFIFQYYREEENGRGNFPPRFSGLQFPNYSSELNVNALELDDSALYLCASSTTGYGYTFGSGTRLTVV.

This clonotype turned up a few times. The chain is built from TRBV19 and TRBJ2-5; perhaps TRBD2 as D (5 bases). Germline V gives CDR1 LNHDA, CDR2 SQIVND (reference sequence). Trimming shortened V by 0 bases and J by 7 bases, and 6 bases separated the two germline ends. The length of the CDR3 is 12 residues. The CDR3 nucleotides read TGTGCCAGTAGTATAGATCGGGGGACCCAGTACTTC. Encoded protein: CASSIDRGTQYF.

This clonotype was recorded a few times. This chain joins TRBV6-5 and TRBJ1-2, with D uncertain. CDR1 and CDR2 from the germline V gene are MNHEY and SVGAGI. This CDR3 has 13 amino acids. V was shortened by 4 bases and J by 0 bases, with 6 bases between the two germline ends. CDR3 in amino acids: CASSSATNYGYTF. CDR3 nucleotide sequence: TGTGCCAGCAGTTCAGCTACTAACTATGGCTACACCTTC.

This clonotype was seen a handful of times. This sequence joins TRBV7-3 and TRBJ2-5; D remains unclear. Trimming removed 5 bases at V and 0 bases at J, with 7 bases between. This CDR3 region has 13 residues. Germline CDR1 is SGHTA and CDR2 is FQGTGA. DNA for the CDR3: TGTGCCAGCAGCCCCACGTACCAAGAGACCCAGTACTTC. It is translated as CASSPTYQETQYF.

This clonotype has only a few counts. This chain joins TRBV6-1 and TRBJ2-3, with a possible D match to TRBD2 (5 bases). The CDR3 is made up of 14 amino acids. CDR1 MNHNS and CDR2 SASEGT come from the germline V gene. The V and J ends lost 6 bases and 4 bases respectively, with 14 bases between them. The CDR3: CASSSPDWSDTQYF. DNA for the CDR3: TGTGCCAGCAGCTCGCCGGACTGGTCAGATACGCAGTATTTT.